The 12 T cell receptor beta chains in this list originate from one sample, sequenced in a study of shared clonotypes between healthy human individuals. Assay: immunoSEQ multiplex PCR; the TCRdb copy retains only in-frame clones and omits some. Here the sample spans over a million clones, roughly 95% being singletons. The sample comprised naive CD4+ T cells sorted from blood. Subset indicated: CD45RA+ positively selected. These receptors all come from a young man in good health.

The V call is TRBV5-6, the J call TRBJ2-5, with D perhaps matching TRBD1 or TRBD2 (5 bases each). The CDR3 covers 14 residues. Germline CDR1 is SGHDT and CDR2 is YYEEEE. Deletions cut 6 bases from V and 1 base from J, with 13 bases between. The CDR3 region has the DNA TGTGCCAGCACAGGGATGACTACCCAAGAGACCCAGTACTTC. Translated, it gives CASTGMTTQETQYF.

The J gene is TRBJ2-5, the V gene TRBV19; D is unresolved. V gave up 4 bases and J gave up 1 base, with 4 bases separating them. This CDR3 region has 12 residues. In germline, CDR1 is LNHDA, CDR2 SQIVND (reference sequence). CDR3 DNA: TGTGCCAGTAGTAGGTTCCAAGAGACCCAGTACTTC. It yields the protein CASSRFQETQYF.

The V call is TRBV9, the J call TRBJ2-1; 10 bases are a match to TRBD2. The CDR3 covers 14 residues. Trimming cost V 1 base and J 9 bases; bases outside gene matches: 4. Per germline, CDR1 SGDLS and CDR2 YYNGEE. CDR3 amino acids: CASSVLQREGEQFF. CDR3 coding DNA: TGTGCCAGCAGCGTACTCCAGCGGGAGGGTGAGCAGTTCTTC.

The chain joins TRBV21-1 to TRBJ1-5. TRBV21-1 is a pseudogene locus. This CDR3 spans 15 amino acids. The CDR3 DNA reads TGTGCCAGCAGCCACCCAACGGTTTCCAATCAGCCCCAGCATTTT. Its protein is CASSHPTVSNQPQHF.

V is TRBV5-6 and J is TRBJ2-7; 11 positions match TRBD2. The CDR3 runs to 16 residues. V was clipped by 3 bases and J by 2 bases; unmatched bases: 7. Germline V lookup: CDR1 SGHDT, CDR2 YYEEEE. In DNA form, the CDR3 reads TGTGCCAGCAGCTCCCGACTAGCGGGATTCCCCTACGAGCAGTACTTC. It is translated as CASSSRLAGFPYEQYF.

CDR3 region: CASSPHPPRPKQTSTETQYF. In nucleotides, the CDR3 is TGCGCCAGCAGTCCTCATCCCCCCCGTCCCAAGCAAACAAGCACAGAGACCCAGTACTTC. The chain links TRBV23-1 to TRBJ2-5; D remains ambiguous. TRBV23-1 is reported as an ORF; its role is uncertain. CDR3 length: 20 amino acids. V was trimmed by 4 bases and J by 4 bases, leaving 31 bases between them.

The chain recombines TRBV6-6 with TRBJ1-2, with a possible D match to TRBD1 (6 bases). Trimming removed 2 bases from V and 4 bases from J, with 11 bases in between. CDR1 and CDR2 from the germline V gene are MNHNY and SVGAGI (reference sequence). The CDR3 is 14 amino acids. CDR3 region: CASSYEDSIYGYTF. CDR3 nucleotide sequence: TGTGCCAGCAGTTACGAGGACAGCATCTATGGCTACACCTTC.

The CDR3 protein is CASTRTSSSETQYF. The CDR3 bases are TGTGCCAGCACACGGACTAGCTCCTCAGAGACCCAGTACTTC. The rearrangement links TRBV7-2 to TRBJ2-5; 8 nucleotides agree with TRBD2. Germline lookup yields CDR1 SGHTA and CDR2 FQGNSA. There are 14 residues in the CDR3. Trimming at V came to 7 bases and at J to 4 bases, leaving 8 bases not matched to a gene.

V gene TRBV7-2 combines with J gene TRBJ2-1, with 8 bases aligning to TRBD1. Germline loops: CDR1 SGHTA, CDR2 FQGNSA. This CDR3 is 16 amino acids long. Trimming cost V 3 bases and J 5 bases; bases outside gene matches: 9. The CDR3 sequence: CASSFFRGLGNNEQFF. In DNA, the CDR3 is TGTGCCAGCAGCTTCTTCAGGGGGCTTGGGAACAATGAGCAGTTCTTC.

The table lists this clone with a count of one. This chain joins TRBV10-3 and TRBJ2-4; no definite D call. Germline CDR1 reads ENHRY; CDR2 reads SYGVKD. This CDR3 has 13 amino acids. V was cut by 0 bases and J by 6 bases, with 6 bases left in between. CDR3 residues: CAISESTRNIQYF. In nucleotides, the CDR3 is TGTGCCATCAGTGAGTCGACCAGAAACATTCAGTACTTC.

This chain links TRBV5-6 with TRBJ2-7, with D unclear. Trimming left V 2 bases short and J 0 bases short, with 18 bases between. CDR3 length equals 17 residues. In germline, CDR1 is SGHDT, CDR2 YYEEEE. CDR3: CASSFLHAPWVSYEQYF. As DNA, the CDR3 is TGTGCCAGCAGCTTTCTCCACGCACCGTGGGTCTCCTACGAGCAGTACTTC.

This chain connects TRBV4-3 to TRBJ1-1, with TRBD1 as a possible D gene (5 bases). The V gene lost 4 bases and the J gene lost 11 bases, with 23 bases spanning the gap. This CDR3 has 15 amino acids. CDR1 is LGHNA, CDR2 YSLEER, per germline. CDR3 DNA sequence: TGCGCCAGCAGCCTAGAACTCGCCAGGGCCGAAGGCGCTTTCTTT. Translated, it gives CASSLELARAEGAFF.